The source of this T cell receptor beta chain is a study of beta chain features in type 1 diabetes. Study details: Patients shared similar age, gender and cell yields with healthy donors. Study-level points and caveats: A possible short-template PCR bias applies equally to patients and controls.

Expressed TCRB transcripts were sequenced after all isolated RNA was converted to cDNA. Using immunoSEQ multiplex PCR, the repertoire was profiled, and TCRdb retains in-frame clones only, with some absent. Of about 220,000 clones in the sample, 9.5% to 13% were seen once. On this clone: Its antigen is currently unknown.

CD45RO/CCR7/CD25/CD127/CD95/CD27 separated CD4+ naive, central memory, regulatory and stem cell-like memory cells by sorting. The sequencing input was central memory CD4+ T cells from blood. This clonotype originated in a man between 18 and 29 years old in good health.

The CDR3 here is CASSLTRTSGRAQETQYF. The CDR3, as DNA: TGCGCCAGCAGCCTTACCCGGACTAGCGGGAGGGCCCAAGAGACCCAGTACTTC. This chain joins TRBV5-1 and TRBJ2-5, with TRBD2 matching over 15 bases. This CDR3 region has 18 residues. From germline, CDR1 is SGHRS and CDR2 YFSETQ. J lost 1 base, V lost 4 bases, and 8 bases had no gene match.